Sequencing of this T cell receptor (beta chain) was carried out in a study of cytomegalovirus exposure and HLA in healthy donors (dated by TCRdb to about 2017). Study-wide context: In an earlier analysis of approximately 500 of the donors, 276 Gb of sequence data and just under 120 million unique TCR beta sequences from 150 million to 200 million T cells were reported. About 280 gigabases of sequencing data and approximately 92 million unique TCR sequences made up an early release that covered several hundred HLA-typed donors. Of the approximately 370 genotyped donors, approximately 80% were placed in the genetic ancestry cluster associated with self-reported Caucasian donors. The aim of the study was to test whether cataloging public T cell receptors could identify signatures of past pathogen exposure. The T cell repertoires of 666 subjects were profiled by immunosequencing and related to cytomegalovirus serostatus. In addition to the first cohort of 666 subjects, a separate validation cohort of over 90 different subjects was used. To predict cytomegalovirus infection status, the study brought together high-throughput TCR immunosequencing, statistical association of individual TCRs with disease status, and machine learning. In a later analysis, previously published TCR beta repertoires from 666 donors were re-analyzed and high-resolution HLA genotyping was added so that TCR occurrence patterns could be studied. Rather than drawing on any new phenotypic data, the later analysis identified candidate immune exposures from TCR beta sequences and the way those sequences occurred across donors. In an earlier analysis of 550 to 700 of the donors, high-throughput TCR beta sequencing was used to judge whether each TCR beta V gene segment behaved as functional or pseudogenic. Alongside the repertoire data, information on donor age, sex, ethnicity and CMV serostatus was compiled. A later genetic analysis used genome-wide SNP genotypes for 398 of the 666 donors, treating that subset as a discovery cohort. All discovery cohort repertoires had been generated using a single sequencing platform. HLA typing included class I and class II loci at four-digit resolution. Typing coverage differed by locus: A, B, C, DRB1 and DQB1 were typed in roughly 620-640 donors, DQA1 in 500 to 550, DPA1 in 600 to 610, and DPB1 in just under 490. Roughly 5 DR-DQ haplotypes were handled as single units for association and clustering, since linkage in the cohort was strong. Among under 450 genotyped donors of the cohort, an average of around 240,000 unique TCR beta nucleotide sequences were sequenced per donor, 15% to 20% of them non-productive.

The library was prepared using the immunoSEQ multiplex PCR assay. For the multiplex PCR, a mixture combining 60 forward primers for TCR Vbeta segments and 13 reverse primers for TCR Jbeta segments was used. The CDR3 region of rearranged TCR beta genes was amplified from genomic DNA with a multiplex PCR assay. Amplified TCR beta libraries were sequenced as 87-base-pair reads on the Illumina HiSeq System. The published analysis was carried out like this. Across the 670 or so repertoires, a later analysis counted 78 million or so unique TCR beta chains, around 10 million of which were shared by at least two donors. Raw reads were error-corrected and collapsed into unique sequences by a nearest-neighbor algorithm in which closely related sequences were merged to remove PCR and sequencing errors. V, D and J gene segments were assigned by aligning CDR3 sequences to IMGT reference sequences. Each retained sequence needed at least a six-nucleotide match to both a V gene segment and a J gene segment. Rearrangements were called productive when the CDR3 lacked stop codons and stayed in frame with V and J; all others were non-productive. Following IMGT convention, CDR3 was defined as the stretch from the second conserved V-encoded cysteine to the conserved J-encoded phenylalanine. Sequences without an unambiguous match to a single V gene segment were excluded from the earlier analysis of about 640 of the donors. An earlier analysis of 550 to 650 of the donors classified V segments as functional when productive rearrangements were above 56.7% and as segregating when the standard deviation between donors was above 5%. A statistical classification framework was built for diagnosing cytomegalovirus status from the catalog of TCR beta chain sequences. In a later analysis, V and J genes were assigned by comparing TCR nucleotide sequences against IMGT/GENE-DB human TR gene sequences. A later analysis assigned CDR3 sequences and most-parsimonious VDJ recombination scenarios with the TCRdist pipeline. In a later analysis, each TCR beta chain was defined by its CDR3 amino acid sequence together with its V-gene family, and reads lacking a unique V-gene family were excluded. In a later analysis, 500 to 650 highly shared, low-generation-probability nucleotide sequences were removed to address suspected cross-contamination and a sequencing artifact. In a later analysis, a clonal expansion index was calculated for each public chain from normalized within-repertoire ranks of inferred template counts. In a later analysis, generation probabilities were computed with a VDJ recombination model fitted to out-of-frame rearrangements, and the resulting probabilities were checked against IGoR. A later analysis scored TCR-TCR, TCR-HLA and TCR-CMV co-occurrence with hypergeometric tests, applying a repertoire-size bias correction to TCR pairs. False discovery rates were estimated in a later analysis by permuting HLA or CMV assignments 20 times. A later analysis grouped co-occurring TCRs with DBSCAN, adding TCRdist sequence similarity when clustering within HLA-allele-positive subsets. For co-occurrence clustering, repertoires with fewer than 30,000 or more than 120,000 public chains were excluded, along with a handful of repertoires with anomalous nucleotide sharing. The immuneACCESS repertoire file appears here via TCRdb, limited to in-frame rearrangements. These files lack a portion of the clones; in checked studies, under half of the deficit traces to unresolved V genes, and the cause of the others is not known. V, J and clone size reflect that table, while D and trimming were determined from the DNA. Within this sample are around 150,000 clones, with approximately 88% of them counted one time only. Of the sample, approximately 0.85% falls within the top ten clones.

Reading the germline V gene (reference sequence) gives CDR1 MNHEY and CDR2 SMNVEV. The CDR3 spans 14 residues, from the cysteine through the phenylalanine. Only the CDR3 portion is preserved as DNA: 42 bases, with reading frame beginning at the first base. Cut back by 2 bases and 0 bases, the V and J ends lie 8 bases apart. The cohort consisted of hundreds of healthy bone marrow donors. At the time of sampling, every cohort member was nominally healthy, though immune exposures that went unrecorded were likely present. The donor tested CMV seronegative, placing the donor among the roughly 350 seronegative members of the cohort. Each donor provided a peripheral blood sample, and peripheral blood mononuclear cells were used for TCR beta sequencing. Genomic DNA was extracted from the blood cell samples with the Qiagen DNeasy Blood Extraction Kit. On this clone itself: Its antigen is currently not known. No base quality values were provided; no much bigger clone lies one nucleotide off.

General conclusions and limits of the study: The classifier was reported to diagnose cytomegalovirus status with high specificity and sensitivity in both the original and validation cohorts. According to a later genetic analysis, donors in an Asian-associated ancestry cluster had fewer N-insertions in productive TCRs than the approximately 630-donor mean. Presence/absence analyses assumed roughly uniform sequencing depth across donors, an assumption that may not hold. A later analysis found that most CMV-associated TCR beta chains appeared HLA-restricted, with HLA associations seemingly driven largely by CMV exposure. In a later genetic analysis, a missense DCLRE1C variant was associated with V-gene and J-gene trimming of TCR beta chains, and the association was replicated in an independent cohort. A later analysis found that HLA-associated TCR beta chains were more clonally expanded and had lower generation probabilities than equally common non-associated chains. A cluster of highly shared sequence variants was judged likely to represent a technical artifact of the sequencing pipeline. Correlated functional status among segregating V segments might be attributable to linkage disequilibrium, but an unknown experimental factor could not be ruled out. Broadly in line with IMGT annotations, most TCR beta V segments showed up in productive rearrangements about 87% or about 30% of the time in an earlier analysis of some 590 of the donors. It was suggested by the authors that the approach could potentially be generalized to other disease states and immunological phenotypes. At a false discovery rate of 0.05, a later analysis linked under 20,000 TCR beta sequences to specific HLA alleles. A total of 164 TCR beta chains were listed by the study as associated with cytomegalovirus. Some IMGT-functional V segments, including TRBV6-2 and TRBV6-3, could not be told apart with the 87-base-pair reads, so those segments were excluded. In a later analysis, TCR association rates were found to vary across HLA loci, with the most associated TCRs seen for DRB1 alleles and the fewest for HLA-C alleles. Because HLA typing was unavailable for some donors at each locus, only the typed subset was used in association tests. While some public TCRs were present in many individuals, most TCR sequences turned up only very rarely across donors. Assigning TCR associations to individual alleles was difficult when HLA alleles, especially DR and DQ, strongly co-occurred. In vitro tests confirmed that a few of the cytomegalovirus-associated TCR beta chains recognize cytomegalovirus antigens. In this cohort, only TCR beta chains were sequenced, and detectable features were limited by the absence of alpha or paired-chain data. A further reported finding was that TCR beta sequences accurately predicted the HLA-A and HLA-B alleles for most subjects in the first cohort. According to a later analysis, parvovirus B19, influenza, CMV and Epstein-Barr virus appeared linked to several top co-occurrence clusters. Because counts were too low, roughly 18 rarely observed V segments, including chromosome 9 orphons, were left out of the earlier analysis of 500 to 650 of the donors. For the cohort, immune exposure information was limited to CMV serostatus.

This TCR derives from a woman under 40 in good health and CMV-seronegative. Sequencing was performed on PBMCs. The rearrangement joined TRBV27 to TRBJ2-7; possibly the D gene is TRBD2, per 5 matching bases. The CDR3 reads CASSLTGNSYEQYF. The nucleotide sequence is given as TGTGCCAGCAGTTTAACGGGGAACTCCTACGAGCAGTACTTC.